Below, 27 T cell receptor beta chains from the same sample are listed, as sequenced in a study of blood T cell repertoires in COVID-19. Measured with immunoSEQ multiplex PCR; TCRdb has only the in-frame clones, and not every one. This table holds 110,000 or so clones, about 74% found once. Sequencing input: peripheral blood. The receptors were sampled from a man between 65 and 85 years old with acute or convalescent COVID-19.

This clone was seen a handful of times. CDR3 amino acids: CASTTGTVTDTQYF. The CDR3 region has the DNA TGCGCCAGCACCACCGGGACAGTCACAGATACGCAGTATTTT. The chain uses TRBV5-1 and TRBJ2-3; 7 positions agree with TRBD1. Trimming took 6 bases from V and 2 from J; bases not matched to a gene: 6. Germline CDR1 and CDR2: SGHRS and YFSETQ. This CDR3 is 14 amino acids long. The full variable domain, with the rest looked up from reference TRBV5-1 and TRBJ2-3, is KAGVTQTPRYLIKTRGQQVTLSCSPISGHRSVSWYQQTPGQGLQFLFEYFSETQRNKGNFPGRFSGRQFSNSRSEMNVSTLELGDSALYLCASTTGTVTDTQYFGPGTRLTVL.

V usage is TRBV19 and J usage is TRBJ1-1; TRBD1 is a possible D gene (6 bases). This CDR3 region has 14 residues. V lost 4 bases to trimming and J lost 1 base, with 10 bases between them. Looked up from germline, CDR1 is LNHDA and CDR2 is SQIVND (reference sequence). In DNA form, the CDR3 reads TGTGCCAGTAGTAGGGACATCTCGAACACTGAAGCTTTCTTT. Translation: CASSRDISNTEAFF.

V and J are TRBV19 and TRBJ2-2; perhaps TRBD1 as D (5 bases). CDR1 and CDR2 (germline): LNHDA, SQIVND (reference sequence). The germline V and J ends were trimmed by 3 bases and 7 bases, with 18 bases remaining between them. The CDR3 is 16 amino acids. This chain's CDR3 is CASSMFWGEVVGELFF. CDR3 in DNA: TGTGCCAGTAGTATGTTTTGGGGCGAGGTGGTCGGGGAGCTGTTTTTT.

The sample holds a few counts of this clone. This chain links TRBV5-1 with TRBJ2-7, with D tentatively TRBD2 (5 bases). CDR3 length equals 12 residues. Trimming stripped 7 bases from V and 0 bases from J, with 8 bases between. Germline V gene lookup returns CDR1 SGHRS and CDR2 YFSETQ. CDR3 in DNA: TGCGCCAGCGGGGAGTTCTCCTACGAGCAGTACTTC. This encodes CASGEFSYEQYF.

The rearrangement joins TRBV28 to TRBJ2-3; D is undetermined. The CDR3 has 13 amino acids. Trimming took 1 base from V and 6 from J, leaving 8 bases between them. The germline V gene has CDR1 MDHEN and CDR2 SYDVKM. CDR3 amino acids: CASSLLLVDTQYF. The CDR3 DNA reads TGTGCCAGCAGTTTATTACTTGTGGATACGCAGTATTTT.

This sequence joins TRBV19 and TRBJ1-2; TRBD1 matches at 7 bases. CDR1 LNHDA and CDR2 SQIVND come from the germline V gene (reference sequence). The CDR3 runs 14 residues. The V gene end was trimmed by 0 bases and the J gene end by 7 bases; junction bases not matched to a gene: 5. In DNA, the CDR3 is TGTGCCAGTAGTATAGACCGGGCAGGGGGTGGCTACACCTTC. Translating it yields CASSIDRAGGGYTF.

This clone was observed a few times. The chain has TRBV5-3 and TRBJ1-4; D is unclear. TRBV5-3 belongs to the ORF category, with a function that is uncertain. Between the trimmed V and J ends, which lost 4 bases and 1 base, there was a span of 14 bases. The CDR3 length is 16 residues. The CDR3 region has the DNA TGTGCCAGAAGCCCCTTGGGTGCAGGAACTAATGAAAAACTGTTTTTT. Amino acid sequence: CARSPLGAGTNEKLFF.

The chain links TRBV7-9 to TRBJ2-7, with a tentative D call TRBD1 (6 bases). The CDR3 has 16 amino acids. The V and J ends lost 3 bases and 0 bases respectively, with 15 bases between them. Germline-derived CDR1 and CDR2 are SEHNR and FQNEAQ (reference sequence). CDR3: CASSFADRSSSYEQYF. In nucleotides, the CDR3 is TGTGCCAGCAGCTTCGCCGACAGGTCAAGCTCCTACGAGCAGTACTTC.

The V and J genes are TRBV10-3 and TRBJ1-1; 10 nucleotides match TRBD1. Germline V gene data show CDR1 as ENHRY and CDR2 as SYGVKD. V was clipped by 6 bases and J by 0 bases; unmatched bases: 7. The CDR3 loop spans 16 amino acids. The CDR3 spells CAISRGTGAMNTEAFF. CDR3 nucleotide sequence: TGTGCCATCAGCCGGGGGACAGGGGCCATGAACACTGAAGCTTTCTTT.

This sequence joins TRBV9 and TRBJ2-1, with 7 positions matching TRBD2. From germline, CDR1 is SGDLS and CDR2 YYNGEE. CDR3 length: 15 amino acids. The V segment lost 0 bases and the J segment 4 bases; nucleotides outside the gene matches: 4. CDR3 amino acids: CASSVVDGGYNEQFF. The CDR3 DNA sequence: TGTGCCAGCAGCGTAGTGGACGGGGGGTACAATGAGCAGTTCTTC. Variable domain in full (rest from reference TRBV9 and TRBJ2-1): DSGVTQTPKHLITATGQRVTLRCSPRSGDLSVYWYQQSLDQGLQFLIQYYNGEERAKGNILERFSAQQFPDLHSELNLSSLELGDSALYFCASSVVDGGYNEQFFGPGTRLTVL.

This clone was seen more than once but under ten times. This sequence joins TRBV3-1 (or the pseudogene TRBV3-2) and TRBJ1-5; D is possibly TRBD1 (5 bases). Trimming removed 4 bases from V and 4 bases from J, with 17 bases in between. The CDR3 totals 16 residues. Germline V gene data show CDR1 as LGHDT and CDR2 as YNNKEL (reference sequence). The CDR3 sequence: CASSPQDNRRNQPQHF. The DNA for the CDR3 is TGTGCCAGCAGCCCCCAAGACAACAGGAGAAATCAGCCCCAGCATTTT.

The rearrangement uses TRBV7-9 and TRBJ2-7; a possible D gene is TRBD1 (5 bases). The CDR3 extends over 15 amino acids. V lost 3 bases and J 3 bases, leaving 15 bases between the germline ends. CDR1 is SEHNR and CDR2 is FQNEAQ in the germline V gene (reference sequence). CDR3 residues: CASSFFQDGHYEQYF. The CDR3 DNA follows: TGTGCCAGCAGCTTCTTCCAGGACGGACACTACGAGCAGTACTTC.

The CDR3 reads CASSLGTADNEQFF. CDR3 bases: TGCGCCAGCAGCTTGGGGACAGCCGACAATGAGCAGTTCTTC. The chain recombines TRBV5-1 with TRBJ2-1; tentative D call: TRBD1 (6 bases). V lost 0 bases to trimming and J lost 5 bases, with 9 bases between them. Germline CDR1 reads SGHRS; CDR2 reads YFSETQ. This CDR3 has 14 amino acids. Based on the CDR3 plus reference TRBV5-1 and TRBJ2-1, the full variable domain is KAGVTQTPRYLIKTRGQQVTLSCSPISGHRSVSWYQQTPGQGLQFLFEYFSETQRNKGNFPGRFSGRQFSNSRSEMNVSTLELGDSALYLCASSLGTADNEQFFGPGTRLTVL.

This sequence joins TRBV24-1 and TRBJ2-1, with D possibly being TRBD2 (6 bases). CDR1 is KGHDR and CDR2 is SFDVKD in the germline V gene. Trimming took 4 bases from V and 10 from J, leaving 13 bases between them. This CDR3 spans 13 amino acids. The chain's CDR3 is CATSDGGAEEQFF. Written as DNA, the CDR3 is TGTGCCACCAGTGACGGGGGAGCGGAGGAGCAGTTCTTC.

This clone has a handful of counts. The rearrangement joins TRBV7-9 to TRBJ2-1; TRBD2 agrees at 7 bases. Trimming at V came to 5 bases and at J to 2 bases, leaving 6 bases not matched to a gene. This CDR3 has 15 residues. Germline V gene lookup returns CDR1 SEHNR and CDR2 FQNEAQ (reference sequence). The CDR3 DNA reads TGTGCCAGCAGCCCCGCGCGGGGGACCTACAATGAGCAGTTCTTC. Its protein product is CASSPARGTYNEQFF.

This chain connects TRBV5-1 to TRBJ2-5, with D possibly being TRBD2 (7 bases). This CDR3 is 15 amino acids long. V lost 3 bases and J 5 bases, leaving 17 bases between the germline ends. Germline V gene lookup returns CDR1 SGHRS and CDR2 YFSETQ. CDR3 in amino acids: CASSSPPGGLETQYF. As DNA, the CDR3 is TGCGCCAGCAGCTCGCCCCCGGGGGGCTTGGAGACCCAGTACTTC.

The chain joins TRBV5-1 to TRBJ1-4, with 10 positions matching TRBD1. With 4 bases clipped from V and 7 bases from J, the junction kept 7 bases outside the gene matches. CDR1 is SGHRS, CDR2 YFSETQ, per germline. This CDR3 region has 15 residues. The CDR3 bases are TGCGCCAGCAGCGACCCGACAGGGGGCGGTGAAAAACTGTTTTTT. Translation gives CASSDPTGGGEKLFF.

The V call is TRBV9, the J call TRBJ1-3, with no clear D. Germline V gene lookup returns CDR1 SGDLS and CDR2 YYNGEE. Deletions cut 3 bases from V and 2 bases from J, with 12 bases between. There are 15 residues in the CDR3. The CDR3 loop is CASSAVAGAGNTIYF. CDR3 nucleotide sequence: TGTGCCAGCAGCGCCGTTGCCGGGGCTGGAAACACCATATATTTT.

This chain connects TRBV5-5 to TRBJ1-6; 11 bases fit TRBD1. V shed 2 bases, J shed 6 bases, and the junction held 1 base outside the gene matches. Germline V CDR1 and CDR2: SGHKS, YYEKEE (reference sequence). The CDR3 spans 15 residues. For the CDR3, the DNA is TGTGCCAGCAGCTTTGGGACAGGGGGTAATTCACCCCTCCACTTT. It is translated as CASSFGTGGNSPLHF.

The chain carries TRBV7-2 and TRBJ1-5, with D unresolved. V lost 1 base and J 5 bases, leaving 6 bases between the germline ends. The CDR3 contains 13 residues. Germline V CDR1 and CDR2: SGHTA, FQGNSA. The CDR3, as DNA: TGTGCCAGCAGCTTAGTCATTGATCAGCCCCAGCATTTT. Protein: CASSLVIDQPQHF.

The chain couples TRBV7-9 to TRBJ2-5, with D unresolved. The CDR3 spans 12 residues. Deletions cut 3 bases from V and 2 bases from J, with 4 bases between. Per the germline V gene, CDR1 is SEHNR and CDR2 is FQNEAQ (reference sequence). The CDR3 sequence: CASSFNQETQYF. The DNA for the CDR3 is TGTGCCAGCAGCTTCAATCAAGAGACCCAGTACTTC.

The V gene is TRBV7-2, the J gene TRBJ1-3; TRBD1 matches at 8 bases. Germline CDR1 and CDR2: SGHTA and FQGNSA. This CDR3 is built from 17 residues. V lost 2 bases and J lost 0; bases outside the gene matches: 6. CDR3 in DNA: TGTGCCAGCAGCTTAATTGGGACAGGCTTCTCTGGAAACACCATATATTTT. Amino acid sequence: CASSLIGTGFSGNTIYF.

The genes are TRBV28 and TRBJ2-7; D perhaps matches TRBD2 (5 bases). Trimming shortened V by 8 bases and J by 0 bases, and 14 bases separated the two germline ends. Germline CDR1 MDHEN, CDR2 SYDVKM. The CDR3 has 14 residues. CDR3 DNA: TGTGCCAGCTCGAGGACTTGGAACTCCTACGAGCAGTACTTC. Amino acid sequence: CASSRTWNSYEQYF.

The chain employs TRBV5-1 and TRBJ2-5; perhaps TRBD2 as D (6 bases). This CDR3 spans 13 amino acids. The V end was cut by 4 bases, the J end by 5 bases, with 12 bases between. CDR1 is SGHRS, CDR2 YFSETQ, per germline. CDR3 in DNA: TGCGCCAGCAGCCTACAGGAGGGGGAGACCCAGTACTTC. Translated: CASSLQEGETQYF.

Here the CDR3 DNA reads TGTGCCTGGAGTGTTTGGGGGGGCGAGCAGTACTTC. This codes for CAWSVWGGEQYF. This sequence joins TRBV30 and TRBJ2-7, with 7 bases identical to TRBD2. This CDR3 has 12 residues. J gave up 6 bases and V 0 bases, and 2 bases lay outside the gene matches. Germline values: CDR1 GTSNPN, CDR2 SVGIG (reference sequence).

In its sample, this clone was seen a few times. The chain couples TRBV7-3 to TRBJ2-1; 8 nucleotides line up with TRBD1. Germline CDR1 and CDR2: SGHTA and FQGTGA. V dropped 0 bases and J dropped 3; count of bases not matched to a gene: 4. The CDR3 is 16 amino acids. Here the CDR3 reads CASSLTGQGDYNEQFF. As DNA, the CDR3 is TGTGCCAGCAGCTTAACCGGACAGGGAGACTACAATGAGCAGTTCTTC.

This clone appeared once. The chain carries TRBV6-5 and TRBJ1-2; D is possibly TRBD1 (5 bases). V lost 2 bases and J 8 bases, leaving 15 bases between the germline ends. This CDR3 has 14 residues. Germline-derived CDR1 and CDR2 are MNHEY and SVGAGI. CDR3 region: CASSYAGPRGGYTF. The CDR3 nucleotides read TGTGCCAGCAGTTACGCGGGACCAAGAGGGGGCTACACCTTC.